Each of the 18 T cell receptor beta chains below was sequenced from the same sample in a study of shared clonotypes between healthy human individuals. Here immunoSEQ multiplex PCR was the method, and the copy in TCRdb shows in-frame clones only, minus some. The profile shows over a million clones, about 77% of them singletons. Sequencing used memory CD4+ T cells sorted from blood. Sample subset: CD45RA-negative fraction. The receptors stem from a man aged 18 to 35 in good health.

This clone has just a few counts. The chain carries TRBV30 and TRBJ1-2; D may be TRBD1 (5 bases). Germline V gene data show CDR1 as GTSNPN and CDR2 as SVGIG (reference sequence). There are 14 residues in the CDR3. Between the trimmed V and J ends, which lost 0 bases and 6 bases, there was a span of 14 bases. The CDR3 is CAWSVQGLPHGYTF. Here the CDR3 DNA reads TGTGCCTGGAGTGTGCAGGGTCTTCCACATGGCTACACCTTC. Complete variable domain (other parts from reference TRBV30 and TRBJ1-2): SQTIHQWPATLVQPVGSPLSLECTVEGTSNPNLYWYRQAAGRGLQLLFYSVGIGQISSEVPQNLSASRPQDRQFILSSKKLLLSDSGFYLCAWSVQGLPHGYTFGSGTRLTVV.

The chain couples TRBV19 to TRBJ2-2, with 12 bases fitting TRBD2. Per germline, CDR1 LNHDA and CDR2 SQIVND (reference sequence). Germline trimming cut 5 bases from V and 6 bases from J; bases unmatched to any gene: 4. The CDR3 is 15 residues long. This CDR3 reads CASSRLAGVSGELFF. DNA of the CDR3: TGTGCCAGTAGTCGACTAGCGGGAGTATCCGGGGAGCTGTTTTTT.

Note on this clone: It is likely a read error, because the conserved phenylalanine at the end of the CDR3 is missing. The chain joins TRBV9 to TRBJ2-3; a possible D gene is TRBD1 (6 bases). CDR3 length: 16 residues. CDR1 and CDR2 (germline): SGDLS, YYNGEE. The V end lost 2 bases, the J end lost 6 bases, and 19 bases lay between the germline ends. The CDR3 sequence is CASSVAIQGNRDTQYL. The CDR3 DNA reads as TGTGCCAGCAGCGTGGCGATACAGGGAAATCGGGATACGCAGTATCTT.

The genes are TRBV5-1 and TRBJ2-1, with a tentative D call TRBD1 (6 bases). Germline CDR1 reads SGHRS; CDR2 reads YFSETQ. The length of the CDR3 is 17 residues. V dropped 4 bases and J dropped 6 bases, with 23 bases sitting between them. CDR3 amino acids: CASSLDPPRDKVNEQFF. CDR3 coding DNA: TGCGCCAGCAGCCTCGACCCCCCGAGGGACAAGGTCAATGAGCAGTTCTTC.

This clone was found a few times. The chain has TRBV19 and TRBJ2-7; unclear D gene. The length of the CDR3 is 15 residues. With 0 bases removed from V and 3 bases from J, the gap between germline ends came to 12 bases. The germline CDR1 and CDR2 sequences are LNHDA and SQIVND (reference sequence). The CDR3 here is CASSIDLGTLYEQYF. DNA of the CDR3: TGTGCCAGTAGTATAGATCTCGGCACCCTCTACGAGCAGTACTTC.

This chain connects TRBV29-1 to TRBJ1-1; maybe TRBD1 (5 bases). The CDR3 loop spans 14 amino acids. V lost 1 base and J 1 base, leaving 10 bases between the germline ends. From germline, CDR1 is SQVTM and CDR2 ANQGSEA. The CDR3 DNA reads as TGCAGCGTTGAAGCGGGGCTAGGGAACACTGAAGCTTTCTTT. This encodes CSVEAGLGNTEAFF.

This rearrangement joins TRBV5-1 to TRBJ1-3; D uncertain. The CDR3 loop spans 16 amino acids. The germline V gene encodes CDR1 SGHRS and CDR2 YFSETQ. The V and J ends lost 0 bases and 0 bases respectively, with 10 bases between them. The chain's CDR3 is CASSLEGRSSGNTIYF. The CDR3 nucleotides read TGCGCCAGCAGCTTGGAGGGCCGGAGCTCTGGAAACACCATATATTTT.

This chain uses TRBV5-4 with TRBJ2-5, with TRBD2 as a possible D gene (7 bases). Germline loops: CDR1 SGHNT, CDR2 YYREEE (reference sequence). The CDR3 consists of 15 residues. Trimming stripped 4 bases from V and 2 bases from J, with 15 bases between. CDR3 bases: TGTGCCAGCAGCCTGGGGGCTAGCGGACAAGAGACCCAGTACTTC. Its translation: CASSLGASGQETQYF.

The chain couples TRBV2 to TRBJ2-5, with D perhaps TRBD2 (6 bases). From germline, CDR1 is SNHLY and CDR2 FYNNEI. Trimming shortened V by 4 bases and J by 5 bases, and 11 bases separated the two germline ends. The CDR3 extends over 13 amino acids. The CDR3 coding sequence is TGTGCCAGCAGTGTGACTAGATGGGAGACCCAGTACTTC. This codes for CASSVTRWETQYF.

This CDR3 reads CASSWRQGSNQPQHF. CDR3 coding DNA: TGTGCCAGCAGTTGGCGACAGGGGAGCAATCAGCCCCAGCATTTT. The rearrangement links TRBV27 to TRBJ1-5, with 8 bases lining up with TRBD1. This CDR3 is built from 15 residues. The germline V gene has CDR1 MNHEY and CDR2 SMNVEV (reference sequence). J gave up 1 base and V 4 bases, and 3 bases lay outside the gene matches.

This chain joins TRBV16 and TRBJ1-5; D gene unclear. The CDR3 has 13 amino acids. Trimming cost V 4 bases and J 1 base, with 5 bases left between them. Germline V gives CDR1 KGHSY, CDR2 FQNENV. CDR3 protein: CASSLDSNQPQHF. The CDR3 DNA is TGTGCCAGCAGCCTTGACAGCAATCAGCCCCAGCATTTT.

This chain links TRBV30 with TRBJ2-1; unclear D gene. The CDR3 spans 14 residues. The germline V and J ends were trimmed by 0 bases and 4 bases, with 10 bases remaining between them. Germline V gives CDR1 GTSNPN, CDR2 SVGIG (reference sequence). CDR3 in amino acids: CAWSVGSRYNEQFF. The CDR3 DNA reads as TGTGCCTGGAGTGTAGGATCCAGGTACAATGAGCAGTTCTTC.

The V and J genes are TRBV23-1 and TRBJ2-7, with 7 bases that match TRBD1. TRBV23-1 is an ORF, with its function uncertain. V shed 6 bases, J shed 2 bases, and the junction held 4 bases outside the gene matches. The CDR3 spans 13 residues. The CDR3: CASRGTVPYEQYF. The CDR3 coding sequence is TGCGCCAGCAGGGGGACAGTCCCCTACGAGCAGTACTTC.

The chain recombines TRBV19 with TRBJ2-5, with a weak D call TRBD1 (7 bases). V lost 5 bases and J lost 1, with 11 bases in between. CDR1 LNHDA and CDR2 SQIVND come from the germline V gene (reference sequence). This CDR3 region has 14 residues. The chain's CDR3 is CASSAGGPQETQYF. CDR3 nucleotides: TGTGCCAGTAGTGCAGGGGGGCCCCAAGAGACCCAGTACTTC. The full variable domain, completed using reference TRBV19 and TRBJ2-5, is DGGITQSPKYLFRKEGQNVTLSCEQNLNHDAMYWYRQDPGQGLRLIYYSQIVNDFQKGDIAEGYSVSREKKESFPLTVTSAQKNPTAFYLCASSAGGPQETQYFGPGTRLLVL.

This rearrangement joins TRBV11-1 to TRBJ1-4; D is ambiguous. CDR3 length: 15 amino acids. The V end was cut by 5 bases, the J end by 0 bases, with 10 bases between. Germline-derived CDR1 and CDR2 are SGHAT and FQDESV (reference sequence). This CDR3 reads CASSPRPTTNEKLFF. CDR3 bases: TGTGCCAGCAGCCCGCGGCCAACAACTAATGAAAAACTGTTTTTT.

This chain links TRBV10-3 with TRBJ2-3; D unresolved. Trimming removed 6 bases at V and 0 bases at J, with 7 bases between. The CDR3 sequence is 13 residues long. Per germline, CDR1 ENHRY and CDR2 SYGVKD. The CDR3 nucleotides read TGTGCCATCAGGGTCAGTAGCACAGATACGCAGTATTTT. Translated, it gives CAIRVSSTDTQYF.

V usage is TRBV6-5 and J usage is TRBJ1-5, with D hard to call. Per germline, CDR1 MNHEY and CDR2 SVGAGI. The CDR3 extends over 11 amino acids. The ends were cut back, 11 bases at V and 6 bases at J, with 11 bases in the middle. The CDR3 region has the DNA TGTGCCCGGGTCCGTTTTCAGCCCCAGCATTTT. It translates to CARVRFQPQHF.

The CDR3 sequence is CASSSSGTPPYEQYF. CDR3 in DNA: TGTGCCAGCAGCTCCTCCGGGACGCCTCCCTACGAGCAGTACTTC. The gene calls are TRBV27 and TRBJ2-7; possibly TRBD1 or TRBD2 for D (5 bases each). CDR3 length equals 15 residues. Trimming took off 6 bases at V and 2 bases at J, with 17 bases between the two ends. The germline CDR1 and CDR2 sequences are MNHEY and SMNVEV (reference sequence).